Each of the 19 T cell receptor beta chains below was sequenced from the same sample in a study of beta chain features in type 1 diabetes. Investigators reverse transcribed all isolated RNA, so they sequenced expressed TCRB transcripts. Sequencing was performed with immunoSEQ multiplex PCR; in TCRdb, only in-frame clones are kept and a portion is missing. The sample has roughly 300,000 clones; about 15% are singletons. The specimen sequenced was central memory CD4+ T cells from blood. The receptors were sampled from a man aged 25-40 years in good health.

This clone has a handful of counts. This chain uses TRBV27 with TRBJ2-3, with D hard to call. CDR1 and CDR2 (germline): MNHEY, SMNVEV (reference sequence). Trimming shortened V by 0 bases and J by 8 bases, and 9 bases separated the two germline ends. The CDR3 length is 13 residues. DNA for the CDR3: TGTGCCAGCAGTTTATCCTTAATAGGTACGCAGTATTTT. Encoded protein: CASSLSLIGTQYF.

V and J are TRBV18 and TRBJ2-7; 9 nucleotides match TRBD1. The germline gives CDR1 KGHSH, CDR2 LQKENI. Unmatched junction bases numbered 5, after V lost 3 bases and J lost 2 bases. The CDR3 loop spans 15 amino acids. In nucleotides, the CDR3 is TGTGCCAGCTCACCGGGACAGGGAACAGCCTACGAGCAGTACGTC. It is translated as CASSPGQGTAYEQYV.

This clone turned up a few times. The rearrangement links TRBV7-2 to TRBJ1-1; TRBD1 is a possible D gene (6 bases). The CDR3 extends over 13 amino acids. Deletions cut 4 bases from V and 4 bases from J, with 10 bases between. CDR1 and CDR2 from the germline V gene are SGHTA and FQGNSA. The CDR3 sequence: CASSSDSFTEAFF. CDR3 nucleotide sequence: TGTGCCAGCAGCTCGGACAGCTTCACTGAAGCTTTCTTT.

This clone showed up just a few times. The V and J genes are TRBV4-3 and TRBJ1-2, with a tentative D call TRBD1 (5 bases). The V end lost 6 bases, the J end lost 9 bases, and 17 bases lay between the germline ends. CDR1 and CDR2 (germline): LGHNA, YSLEER. The CDR3 runs to 13 residues. CDR3 bases: TGCGCCAGCAGTACTCGGGGGTTTCGGAGCTACACCTTC. Residues: CASSTRGFRSYTF.

The chain links TRBV5-1 to TRBJ2-2; the D gene is possibly TRBD2 (5 bases). Between the trimmed V and J ends, which lost 5 bases and 0 bases, there was a span of 14 bases. Germline assignment: CDR1 SGHRS and CDR2 YFSETQ. The CDR3 totals 16 residues. The CDR3 DNA sequence: TGCGCCAGCAGTCGAGAAGGACTGACGAACACCGGGGAGCTGTTTTTT. This gives the protein CASSREGLTNTGELFF.

This clone has a handful of counts. This chain links TRBV18 with TRBJ2-3, with D unresolved. The CDR3 is 13 amino acids. The V gene lost 0 bases and the J gene lost 8 bases, with 9 bases spanning the gap. CDR1 and CDR2 (germline): KGHSH, LQKENI. The CDR3 nucleotides read TGTGCCAGCTCACCACCGGCCAGATCTACGCAGTATTTT. It specifies CASSPPARSTQYF.

Many counts were recorded for this clone. The chain uses TRBV19 and TRBJ2-1; 8 bases fit TRBD1. Germline CDR1 and CDR2: LNHDA and SQIVND (reference sequence). J was trimmed by 4 bases and V by 8 bases; bases with no gene match: 4. The CDR3 length is 13 residues. This CDR3 reads CASDRGGYNEQFF. DNA of the CDR3: TGTGCCAGTGACAGGGGTGGGTACAATGAGCAGTTCTTC.

This clone showed up just a few times. This probably arose from a read error, given a far larger clone one base away. The chain carries TRBV29-1 and TRBJ2-1; D not certain. The V gene lost 6 bases and the J gene lost 9 bases, with 12 bases spanning the gap. This CDR3 has 11 residues. The germline gives CDR1 SQVTM, CDR2 ANQGSEA. CDR3: CSVANSSEQFF. The CDR3 nucleotides are TGCAGCGTCGCCAACAGCAGTGAGCAGTTCTTC.

This chain uses TRBV29-1 with TRBJ2-6; D call uncertain. The V end lost 2 bases, the J end lost 4 bases, and 9 bases lay between the germline ends. The CDR3 is 14 amino acids. In germline, CDR1 is SQVTM, CDR2 ANQGSEA. CDR3 sequence reads: CSVEWVTGANVLTF. DNA for the CDR3: TGCAGCGTTGAATGGGTTACCGGGGCCAACGTCCTGACTTTC.

The gene calls are TRBV12-5 and TRBJ2-5; D is tentatively TRBD1 or TRBD2 (5 bases each). There are 14 residues in the CDR3. CDR1 is LGHNT and CDR2 is FRNRAP in the germline V gene. The germline V and J ends were trimmed by 4 bases and 2 bases, with 11 bases remaining between them. CDR3 sequence reads: CASGWGTAQETQYF. DNA for the CDR3: TGTGCTAGTGGTTGGGGGACCGCTCAAGAGACCCAGTACTTC.

The chain links TRBV28 to TRBJ1-2; D is uncertain. The germline V and J ends were trimmed by 4 bases and 4 bases, with 10 bases remaining between them. This CDR3 spans 13 amino acids. Germline CDR1 MDHEN, CDR2 SYDVKM. The CDR3 region is CASSSSDGYGYTF. The CDR3 coding sequence is TGTGCCAGCAGTTCCTCGGACGGCTATGGCTACACCTTC.

This clone was found many times. CDR3: CASSESQGRSPLHF. CDR3 coding DNA: TGTGCCAGCAGTGAATCCCAGGGCCGGTCACCCCTCCACTTT. This chain connects TRBV6-1 to TRBJ1-6; D may be TRBD1 (5 bases). The CDR3 is 14 amino acids. Deletions cut 2 bases from V and 10 bases from J, with 12 bases between. Germline loops: CDR1 MNHNS, CDR2 SASEGT.

The V and J genes are TRBV5-1 and TRBJ1-5; D is undetermined. The CDR3 loop spans 13 amino acids. The V and J ends lost 3 bases and 5 bases respectively, with 9 bases between them. Germline assignment: CDR1 SGHRS and CDR2 YFSETQ. The CDR3: CASSSQPYQPQHF. The CDR3 DNA sequence: TGCGCCAGCAGCTCACAGCCTTATCAGCCCCAGCATTTT.

This clone was seen more than once but under ten times. The chain has TRBV14 and TRBJ1-2; D gene unclear. CDR1 is SGHDN, CDR2 FVKESK, per germline. V shed 1 base and J shed 3 bases, with 9 bases lying between them. The CDR3 loop spans 14 amino acids. The CDR3 bases are TGTGCCAGCAGCCAAGCCAGGCGGGACTATGGCTACACCTTC. Amino acid sequence: CASSQARRDYGYTF. The whole variable domain, filled in from reference TRBV14 and TRBJ1-2, reads EAGVTQFPSHSVIEKGQTVTLRCDPISGHDNLYWYRRVMGKEIKFLLHFVKESKQDESGMPNNRFLAERTGGTYSTLKVQPAELEDSGVYFCASSQARRDYGYTFGSGTRLTVV.

This clone was counted many times. J is TRBJ2-5 and V is TRBV5-1; D is possibly TRBD2 (6 bases). V shed 2 bases and J shed 4 bases, with 12 bases lying between them. The CDR3 totals 14 residues. Germline V lookup: CDR1 SGHRS, CDR2 YFSETQ. CDR3 bases: TGCGCCAGCAGCTTCTTCGGGACTCTAGAGACCCAGTACTTC. Its protein is CASSFFGTLETQYF.

This clone was seen a handful of times. V gene TRBV14 combines with J gene TRBJ2-2; D is unclear. The CDR3 loop spans 13 amino acids. CDR1 SGHDN and CDR2 FVKESK come from the germline V gene. Trimming removed 6 bases at V and 6 bases at J, with 11 bases between. CDR3 coding DNA: TGTGCCAGCAGATCGAGTAGGGCCGGGGAGCTGTTTTTT. This gives the protein CASRSSRAGELFF.

This clone was seen a handful of times. The genes are TRBV11-2 and TRBJ2-5; tentatively, D is TRBD1 (6 bases). Deletions cut 5 bases from V and 5 bases from J, with 15 bases between. Germline lookup yields CDR1 SGHAT and CDR2 FQNNGV. CDR3 length: 14 amino acids. The CDR3: CASSPGVVRETQYF. CDR3 coding DNA: TGTGCCAGCAGCCCAGGGGTAGTGAGGGAGACCCAGTACTTC. Combining the CDR3 with reference TRBV11-2 and TRBJ2-5 gives the whole variable domain EAGVAQSPRYKIIEKRQSVAFWCNPISGHATLYWYQQILGQGPKLLIQFQNNGVVDDSQLPKDRFSAERLKGVDSTLKIQPAKLEDSAVYLCASSPGVVRETQYFGPGTRLLVL.

J is TRBJ2-5 and V is TRBV7-9; D is unresolved. The CDR3 spans 15 residues. V was clipped by 1 base and J by 4 bases, with 13 bases between them. Germline V gene data show CDR1 as SEHNR and CDR2 as FQNEAQ (reference sequence). The CDR3 DNA reads TGTGCCAGCAGCTTAGGGTCGCTCTTGGGAGAGACCCAGTACTTC. Translation gives CASSLGSLLGETQYF.

This clone was recorded a few times. This same CDR3 is encoded by further DNA sequences in the sample. V gene TRBV11-2 combines with J gene TRBJ2-1, with TRBD2 matching over 9 bases. Trimming cost V 5 bases and J 1 base; bases outside gene matches: 0. CDR3 size: 14 residues. Germline lookup yields CDR1 SGHAT and CDR2 FQNNGV. CDR3 sequence reads: CASSLAGSYNEQFF. As DNA, the CDR3 is TGTGCCAGCAGCCTAGCGGGATCCTACAATGAGCAGTTCTTC.